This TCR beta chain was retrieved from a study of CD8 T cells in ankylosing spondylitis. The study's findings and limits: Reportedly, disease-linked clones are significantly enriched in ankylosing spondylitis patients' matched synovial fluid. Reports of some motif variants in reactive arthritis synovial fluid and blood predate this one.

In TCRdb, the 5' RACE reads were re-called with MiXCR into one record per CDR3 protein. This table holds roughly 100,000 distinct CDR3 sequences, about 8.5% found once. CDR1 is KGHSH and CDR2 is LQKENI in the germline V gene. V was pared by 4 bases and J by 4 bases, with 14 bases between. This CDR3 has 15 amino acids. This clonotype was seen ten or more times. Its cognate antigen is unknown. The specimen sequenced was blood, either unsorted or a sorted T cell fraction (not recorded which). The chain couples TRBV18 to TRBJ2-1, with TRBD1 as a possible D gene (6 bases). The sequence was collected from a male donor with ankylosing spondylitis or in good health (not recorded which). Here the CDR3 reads CASSLPGQGYNEQFF. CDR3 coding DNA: TGTGCCAGCTCACTTCCAGGCCAGGGGTACAATGAGCAGTTCTTC. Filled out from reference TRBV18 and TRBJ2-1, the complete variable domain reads NAGVMQNPRHLVRRRGQEARLRCSPMKGHSHVYWYRQLPEEGLKFMVYLQKENIIDESGMPKERFSAEFPKEGPSILRIQQVVRGDSAAYFCASSLPGQGYNEQFFGPGTRLTVL.